The 11 T cell receptor beta chains below were found in one sample sequenced in a study of T cells after posttransplantation cyclophosphamide. Controls had myeloablative marrow grafts with methotrexate and calcineurin inhibitor, sampled at 1 year. Sequencing used immunoSEQ multiplex PCR; TCRdb keeps in-frame clones, though not all of them. Seen here are around 9,900 clones, roughly 90% observed once, and the top ten hold more than 20%. The source material was PBMCs, sampled after an allogeneic stem cell transplant with a calcineurin inhibitor and methotrexate. These receptor sequences come from a male patient aged 30 to 40 who received an allogeneic stem cell transplant from an unrelated donor, was CMV-positive, and had no GVHD. The graft donor may account for some of the T cells.

This sequence joins TRBV2 and TRBJ2-1; 11 nucleotides align to TRBD2. The CDR3 loop spans 13 amino acids. From germline, CDR1 is SNHLY and CDR2 FYNNEI. The V segment lost 1 base and the J segment 16 bases; nucleotides outside the gene matches: 6. CDR3 DNA sequence: TGTGCCAGCAGTGAAGGCACTAGCGGGAGTCTCTTCTTC. Protein: CASSEGTSGSLFF.

This chain joins TRBV7-2 and TRBJ2-5, with no clear D. Germline V gene lookup returns CDR1 SGHTA and CDR2 FQGNSA. CDR3 length: 13 residues. V lost 1 base, J lost 2 bases, and 5 bases lay in between. In nucleotides, the CDR3 is TGTGCCAGCAGCTTAGGCACTCAAGAGACCCAGTACTTC. Translation gives CASSLGTQETQYF.

This clone came up once. V is TRBV7-6 and J is TRBJ2-5; 7 nucleotides line up with TRBD2. In germline, CDR1 is SGHVS, CDR2 FNYEAQ. Unmatched junction bases numbered 10, after V lost 1 base and J lost 5 bases. This CDR3 is built from 16 residues. CDR3 region: CASSLVLGGLGETQYF. As DNA, the CDR3 is TGTGCCAGCAGCTTAGTCCTGGGAGGGCTGGGGGAGACCCAGTACTTC.

The chain couples TRBV19 to TRBJ2-5; D might be TRBD1 (5 bases). The CDR3 contains 13 residues. V was cut by 1 base and J by 8 bases, with 11 bases left in between. Germline CDR1 reads LNHDA; CDR2 reads SQIVND (reference sequence). CDR3 amino acids: CASSIVGRETQYF. Written as DNA, the CDR3 is TGTGCCAGTAGTATAGTGGGCAGGGAAACCCAGTACTTC.

The chain employs TRBV28 and TRBJ1-2, with 9 bases that match TRBD1. Germline values: CDR1 MDHEN, CDR2 SYDVKM. CDR3 length equals 15 residues. V lost 6 bases to trimming and J lost 1 base; unmatched junction nucleotides: 6. The CDR3 nucleotides are TGTGCCAGCAGCCGCTGGGACAGGGTTAACTATGGCTACACCTTC. Encoded protein: CASSRWDRVNYGYTF.

The chain couples TRBV4-2 to TRBJ1-4; a possible D gene is TRBD1 (6 bases). V was shortened by 1 base and J by 8 bases, with 23 bases between the two germline ends. Germline lookup yields CDR1 LGHNA and CDR2 YNFKEQ. The CDR3 is 18 residues long. CDR3 nucleotide sequence: TGTGCCAGCAGCCAAGGCCGACGAGGGGGGGGCCTAGGGGAAAAACTGTTTTTT. It is translated as CASSQGRRGGGLGEKLFF.

This clone was recorded once. The chain employs TRBV5-1 and TRBJ2-7; D not certain. Trimming took 0 bases from V and 4 from J, leaving 11 bases between them. This CDR3 is built from 14 residues. Germline-derived CDR1 and CDR2 are SGHRS and YFSETQ. In DNA form, the CDR3 reads TGCGCCAGCAGCTTGGGAACGGTTCCTTACGAGCAGTACTTC. This sequence encodes CASSLGTVPYEQYF.

V is TRBV6-5 and J is TRBJ1-6; possibly TRBD1 for D (6 bases). V was pared by 0 bases and J by 11 bases, with 8 bases between. The CDR3 runs to 13 residues. Germline V gene data show CDR1 as MNHEY and CDR2 as SVGAGI. CDR3 sequence reads: CASSYSPGAPLHF. The CDR3 region has the DNA TGTGCCAGCAGTTACTCCCCAGGGGCACCCCTCCACTTT.

The chain couples TRBV11-2 to TRBJ1-2; D is undetermined. Looked up from germline, CDR1 is SGHAT and CDR2 is FQNNGV. The CDR3 extends over 14 amino acids. V was trimmed by 6 bases and J by 0 bases, leaving 11 bases between them. Here the CDR3 reads CASRRLLANYGYTF. The DNA of the CDR3 is TGTGCCAGCAGACGACTACTAGCTAACTATGGCTACACCTTC.

The J gene is TRBJ2-2, the V gene TRBV9, with 9 bases aligning to TRBD1. The CDR3 sequence is 15 residues long. J gave up 5 bases and V 5 bases, and 7 bases lay outside the gene matches. The V gene's germline CDR1 is SGDLS and CDR2 YYNGEE. The CDR3 DNA follows: TGTGCCAGCAGTTTGGACAGGGGTGGTACCGGGGAGCTGTTTTTT. The encoded protein is CASSLDRGGTGELFF.

This sequence joins TRBV4-3 and TRBJ2-2; 7 nucleotides match TRBD2. Germline values: CDR1 LGHNA, CDR2 YSLEER. Germline trimming cut 1 base from V and 1 base from J; bases unmatched to any gene: 3. This CDR3 spans 16 amino acids. The CDR3 DNA sequence: TGCGCCAGCAGCCAAGCGGGGAGGGGGAACACCGGGGAGCTGTTTTTT. Encoded protein: CASSQAGRGNTGELFF.